These 18 T cell receptor beta chains were all obtained from the same sample, sequenced in a study of Graves' ophthalmopathy and Graves' hyperthyroidism. For repertoire sequencing, the TCR beta CDR3 regions were amplified from RNA transcripts. Second-round multiplex PCR came after first-round RT-PCR with HTBI primers. TCRdb re-called the multiplex PCR reads with MiXCR, one entry per CDR3 protein. Counted here are about 210,000 distinct CDR3 sequences, around 30% occurring once; the ten biggest clones make up 9.1%. Sequenced sample: peripheral blood. The receptors stem from a man aged 50 or older with Graves' ophthalmopathy.

The chain couples TRBV2 to TRBJ1-2; D is ambiguous. CDR1 is SNHLY and CDR2 is FYNNEI in the germline V gene. This CDR3 has 14 residues. The V end lost 1 base, the J end lost 4 bases, and 10 bases lay between the germline ends. The CDR3: CASSEVDFGYGYTF. CDR3 DNA: TGTGCCAGCAGTGAAGTGGATTTTGGCTATGGCTACACCTTC.

The chain carries TRBV6-2 or TRBV6-3 and TRBJ2-7; D might be TRBD2 (6 bases). Trimming left V 6 bases short and J 2 bases short, with 23 bases between. This CDR3 comprises 17 residues. Germline loops: CDR1 MNHEY, CDR2 SVGEGT. In DNA form, the CDR3 reads TGTGCCAGCAGAGGGAGGCTGCCGGTCGGGGAGACCTACGAGCAGTACTTC. This codes for CASRGRLPVGETYEQYF.

The chain is built from TRBV11-2 and TRBJ2-6, with D possibly called TRBD1 or TRBD2 (5 bases each). CDR3 length equals 19 residues. Trimming shortened V by 3 bases and J by 0 bases, and 18 bases separated the two germline ends. CDR1 and CDR2 (germline): SGHAT, FQNNGV. The CDR3 spells CASSFFGAGASSGANVLTF. The CDR3, as DNA: TGTGCCAGCAGCTTCTTCGGGGCAGGAGCCTCCTCTGGGGCCAACGTCCTGACTTTC.

This clonotype was seen at least ten times. The chain employs TRBV6-5 and TRBJ2-5, with 9 bases matching TRBD2. V gave up 6 bases and J gave up 2 bases; unmatched junction bases: 7. The CDR3 totals 15 residues. Germline CDR1 MNHEY, CDR2 SVGAGI. The CDR3 DNA reads as TGTGCCAGCAGGGTGACTAGCGGATCACAAGAGACCCAGTACTTC. Translation: CASRVTSGSQETQYF.

This clonotype came up many times. The junction and the germline gene differ at one end; a read error may be behind it. The chain has TRBV7-7 and TRBJ2-5; a weak D match, TRBD1 (6 bases). There are 16 residues in the CDR3. Germline V gene lookup returns CDR1 SSHAT and CDR2 FNYEAQ (reference sequence). CDR3 bases: TGTGCTAGCAGCTTAGGATCCGGACAGCCCCAAGAGACCCAGTACTTC. Translated, it gives CASSLGSGQPQETQYF.

This clonotype was seen repeatedly, ten times or more. The chain joins TRBV28 to TRBJ2-5; D is ambiguous. Germline V gene sequence: CDR1 MDHEN, CDR2 SYDVKM. The CDR3 spans 15 residues. V lost 3 bases and J 5 bases, leaving 16 bases between the germline ends. In DNA form, the CDR3 reads TGTGCCAGCAGTTTCCGGTCGGACGCATGGGAGACCCAGTACTTC. Protein product: CASSFRSDAWETQYF.

At least ten counts were recorded for this clonotype. The chain combines TRBV5-1 with TRBJ2-5; 8 bases fit TRBD1. The CDR3 consists of 15 residues. Germline V gene data show CDR1 as SGHRS and CDR2 as YFSETQ. V was pared by 3 bases and J by 1 base, with 5 bases of the junction left unmatched. The CDR3 here is CASSYAGQGQETQYF. CDR3 nucleotide sequence: TGCGCCAGCAGCTACGCAGGACAGGGCCAAGAGACCCAGTACTTC.

This clonotype appeared many times. The chain combines TRBV4-3 with TRBJ2-5; D might be TRBD1 or TRBD2, each matching 5 bases. This CDR3 has 13 residues. Germline V gene sequence: CDR1 LGHNA, CDR2 YSLEER. Between the trimmed V and J ends, which lost 5 bases and 1 base, there was a span of 8 bases. CDR3: CASSSGTQETQYF. CDR3 bases: TGCGCCAGCAGCTCCGGGACCCAAGAGACCCAGTACTTC.

V and J are TRBV6-2 or TRBV6-3 and TRBJ2-5; maybe TRBD2 (5 bases). The germline V and J ends were trimmed by 5 bases and 5 bases, with 12 bases remaining between them. The V gene's germline CDR1 is MNHEY and CDR2 SVGEGT. The CDR3 contains 13 residues. The CDR3 sequence is CASSPRQRETQYF. CDR3 DNA sequence: TGTGCCAGCAGTCCCCGTCAGCGGGAGACCCAGTACTTC.

This clonotype came up many times. This chain links TRBV29-1 with TRBJ2-7; TRBD1 matches at 10 bases. Germline V gives CDR1 SQVTM, CDR2 ANQGSEA. V shed 2 bases and J 2 bases; nucleotides not matched to a gene: 6. This CDR3 region has 15 residues. The CDR3 reads CSVEPGQGTPYEQYF. The CDR3 DNA is TGCAGCGTTGAACCGGGACAGGGGACTCCCTACGAGCAGTACTTC.

This clonotype came up many times. The chain links TRBV12-3 or TRBV12-4 to TRBJ2-5, with TRBD2 as a possible D gene (7 bases). Trimming removed 5 bases from V and 4 bases from J, with 14 bases in between. The CDR3 totals 14 residues. DNA of the CDR3: TGTGCCAGCAGTCACGGGGGGCTTGGAGAGACCCAGTACTTC. Its protein product is CASSHGGLGETQYF.

This clonotype was observed at least ten times. The V gene is TRBV20-1, the J gene TRBJ2-7, with a tentative D call TRBD2 (5 bases). Germline V lookup: CDR1 DFQATT, CDR2 SNEGSKA (reference sequence). Trimming stripped 6 bases from V and 6 bases from J, with 18 bases between. The CDR3 contains 13 residues. The CDR3 DNA reads TGCAGTGCCAGCCCCGGACTGCCGGGCGAGCAGTACTTC. This codes for CSASPGLPGEQYF.

This clonotype occurred many times. This chain joins TRBV11-2 and TRBJ2-7, with 8 bases lining up with TRBD2. The CDR3 sequence is 17 residues long. Germline lookup yields CDR1 SGHAT and CDR2 FQNNGV. Trimming cost V 1 base and J 5 bases; bases outside gene matches: 13. The CDR3 bases are TGTGCCAGCAGCTTAGGGTCTCTCGCGGGAGGTATTCACGAGCAGTACTTC. It is translated as CASSLGSLAGGIHEQYF.

This clonotype came up a few times. The CDR3 sequence: CASSLGSRVYNSPLHF. The CDR3, as DNA: TGTGCCAGCAGTTTAGGGTCCAGGGTATATAATTCACCCCTCCACTTT. The rearrangement uses TRBV12-3 or TRBV12-4 and TRBJ1-6, with D tentatively TRBD1 (5 bases). With 1 base removed from V and 4 bases from J, the gap between germline ends came to 11 bases. CDR3 length: 16 amino acids.

This clonotype has a count of ten or more. V gene TRBV11-2 combines with J gene TRBJ2-7; no clear D gene. The ends were cut back, 5 bases at V and 7 bases at J, with 9 bases in the middle. The CDR3 sequence is 11 residues long. CDR1 SGHAT and CDR2 FQNNGV come from the germline V gene. CDR3: CASSPSWEQYF. The DNA of the CDR3 is TGTGCCAGCAGCCCAAGTTGGGAGCAGTACTTC.

This clonotype was detected many times. V usage is TRBV10-3 and J usage is TRBJ2-5; TRBD2 agrees at 7 bases. Germline CDR1 reads ENHRY; CDR2 reads SYGVKD. V was pared by 0 bases and J by 5 bases, with 12 bases of the junction left unmatched. The CDR3 is 17 amino acids. The CDR3 region has the DNA TGTGCCATCAGTGAGTCGATTTACGCGGGAGATAAGGAGACCCAGTACTTC. Its protein product is CAISESIYAGDKETQYF.

The sample holds many counts of this clonotype. The chain employs TRBV28 and TRBJ1-5; a possible D gene is TRBD1 (6 bases). Germline CDR1 and CDR2: MDHEN and SYDVKM. Trimming shortened V by 4 bases and J by 6 bases, and 19 bases separated the two germline ends. The CDR3 sequence is 16 residues long. The CDR3, as DNA: TGTGCCAGCAGTTGGCTAAGCACAGGGAGACCTCAGCCCCAGCATTTT. It is translated as CASSWLSTGRPQPQHF.

The chain carries TRBV5-5 and TRBJ1-5; tentative D call: TRBD1 (6 bases). From germline, CDR1 is SGHKS and CDR2 YYEKEE (reference sequence). V was pared by 1 base and J by 5 bases, with 13 bases between. CDR3 length: 15 amino acids. The CDR3 here is CASSLYETGHQPQHF. The CDR3 region has the DNA TGTGCCAGCAGCTTGTATGAGACAGGTCATCAGCCCCAGCATTTT.